The 25 T cell receptor beta chains reported below all come from one sample, sequenced in a study of vaccination effects on CD4 cells after COVID-19. Antigen-specific CD4+ T cells were expanded (with viral peptide pools) by the ViraFEST assay ahead of sequencing. Subsequent to a culture period of approximately 11 days, CD4+ T cells were isolated. BNT162b2 vaccine or mRNA-1273 vaccine was given to participants in two doses. These receptors have no identified antigens. Assay: immunoSEQ multiplex PCR; the TCRdb copy retains only in-frame clones and omits some. The data contain roughly 23,000 clones, around 74% of them singletons. The material sequenced was CD4+ T cells from PBMCs cultured with HCoV-NL63 spike peptides, taken after COVID-19 vaccination. These receptors were collected from a human donor who received a COVID-19 vaccine.

This chain joins TRBV5-1 and TRBJ2-5; 11 bases map to TRBD2. This CDR3 has 15 amino acids. V was pared by 5 bases and J by 5 bases, with 8 bases of the junction left unmatched. CDR1 and CDR2 from the germline V gene are SGHRS and YFSETQ. The CDR3 DNA sequence: TGCGCCAGCAGACCCGGGACTAGCGGCATGGAGACCCAGTACTTC. It codes for CASRPGTSGMETQYF.

The V gene is TRBV3-1 (or the pseudogene TRBV3-2), the J gene TRBJ1-1, with D perhaps matching TRBD1 (5 bases). V shed 4 bases and J shed 3 bases, with 12 bases lying between them. The CDR3 sequence is 14 residues long. CDR1 and CDR2 (germline): LGHDT, YNNKEL (reference sequence). The CDR3, as DNA: TGTGCCAGCAGCCCCCAGGGAGGAGACACTGAAGCTTTCTTT. Protein product: CASSPQGGDTEAFF.

The chain uses TRBV9 and TRBJ2-7; perhaps D is TRBD1 or TRBD2 (5 bases each). The CDR3 covers 15 residues. The ends were cut back, 0 bases at V and 2 bases at J, with 12 bases in the middle. Germline V gene lookup returns CDR1 SGDLS and CDR2 YYNGEE. CDR3 sequence (DNA): TGTGCCAGCAGCGTAGGGGGGACCGTCCCCTACGAGCAGTACTTC. This translates into CASSVGGTVPYEQYF.

The chain couples TRBV5-1 to TRBJ2-4, with D hard to call. V was cut by 4 bases and J by 0 bases, with 5 bases left in between. Germline V gene sequence: CDR1 SGHRS, CDR2 YFSETQ. The CDR3 has 13 amino acids. The CDR3 DNA reads as TGCGCCAGCAGCGACCTAGCCAAAAACATTCAGTACTTC. This encodes CASSDLAKNIQYF.

The CDR3 is CASSQVLQGRGNEQFF. The CDR3 DNA follows: TGCGCCAGCAGCCAAGTATTACAGGGTCGAGGGAATGAGCAGTTCTTC. The chain employs TRBV4-1 and TRBJ2-1; perhaps TRBD1 as D (6 bases). Trimming cost V 1 base and J 7 bases, with 17 bases left between them. CDR3 size: 16 residues. The germline CDR1 and CDR2 sequences are MGHRA and YSYEKL.

The chain employs TRBV5-1 and TRBJ1-2; 7 nucleotides align to TRBD1. Germline loops: CDR1 SGHRS, CDR2 YFSETQ. The trim removed 2 bases at V and 8 bases at J, leaving 6 bases unmatched. CDR3 length: 13 residues. The CDR3 protein is CASSFDRVGGYTF. DNA of the CDR3: TGCGCCAGCAGCTTTGACAGGGTGGGAGGCTACACCTTC.

This rearrangement joins TRBV4-2 to TRBJ1-1; D possibly corresponds to TRBD1 (5 bases). Germline loops: CDR1 LGHNA, CDR2 YNFKEQ. Trimming removed 0 bases at V and 4 bases at J, with 15 bases between. The CDR3 totals 16 residues. The CDR3 sequence: CASSQDREGLGTEAFF. CDR3 DNA: TGTGCCAGCAGCCAAGACAGGGAAGGGTTAGGCACTGAAGCTTTCTTT.

V gene TRBV7-2 combines with J gene TRBJ2-5; D possibly corresponds to TRBD2 (6 bases). This CDR3 region has 15 residues. Germline V gene lookup returns CDR1 SGHTA and CDR2 FQGNSA. Trimming removed 2 bases at V and 2 bases at J, with 12 bases between. As DNA, the CDR3 is TGTGCCAGCAGCTTATATCACGGGGGTCAAGAGACCCAGTACTTC. It translates to CASSLYHGGQETQYF.

The chain uses TRBV6-1 and TRBJ1-2; TRBD1 matches 9 bases. Germline V lookup: CDR1 MNHNS, CDR2 SASEGT. There are 16 residues in the CDR3. V shed 0 bases, J shed 6 bases, and the junction held 8 bases outside the gene matches. The CDR3 is CASSEAPRQGVNGYTF. The CDR3 DNA reads as TGTGCCAGCAGTGAAGCCCCTCGACAGGGGGTGAATGGCTACACCTTC.

This clone occurred a few times. The CDR3 nucleotides are TGTGCCAGCAGCCAAGACTTTAGGACGGCTAGAGCTGAAGCTTTCTTT. The encoded protein is CASSQDFRTARAEAFF. This chain connects TRBV3-1 (or the pseudogene TRBV3-2) to TRBJ1-1; no definite D call. The CDR3 covers 16 residues. Trimming took 0 bases from V and 6 from J, leaving 17 bases between them. The germline CDR1 and CDR2 sequences are LGHDT and YNNKEL (reference sequence).

This clone was found a few times. This chain links TRBV12-5 with TRBJ1-3; the match to TRBD1 covers 9 bases. J lost 6 bases, V lost 4 bases, and 10 bases had no gene match. There are 16 residues in the CDR3. Germline CDR1 reads LGHNT; CDR2 reads FRNRAP. For the CDR3, the DNA is TGTGCTAGTGGTTCGACCCATGACAGGGGGACAAACACCATATATTTT. Protein: CASGSTHDRGTNTIYF.

This clone has only a few counts. The chain employs TRBV11-1 and TRBJ2-7; 11 nucleotides align to TRBD1. The CDR3 has 14 residues. The germline V gene encodes CDR1 SGHAT and CDR2 FQDESV (reference sequence). J lost 6 bases, V lost 3 bases, and 4 bases had no gene match. The CDR3 sequence is CASSFRTGGLEQYF. The CDR3 DNA is TGTGCCAGCAGCTTCAGGACAGGGGGCCTCGAGCAGTACTTC.

This chain connects TRBV7-9 to TRBJ2-2, with 7 positions matching TRBD2. The germline V gene encodes CDR1 SEHNR and CDR2 FQNEAQ (reference sequence). V shed 5 bases and J 0 bases; nucleotides not matched to a gene: 3. The CDR3 consists of 15 residues. CDR3 residues: CASSPLAANTGELFF. As DNA, the CDR3 is TGTGCCAGCAGCCCCCTAGCGGCGAACACCGGGGAGCTGTTTTTT.

This clone has just a few counts. V is TRBV7-2 and J is TRBJ1-2; possibly TRBD1 for D (6 bases). The length of the CDR3 is 14 residues. In germline, CDR1 is SGHTA, CDR2 FQGNSA. Deletions cut 2 bases from V and 2 bases from J, with 9 bases between. CDR3 DNA sequence: TGTGCCAGCAGCTTATGGGGGGGCAACTATGGCTACACCTTC. Translating gives CASSLWGGNYGYTF.

The rearrangement uses TRBV19 and TRBJ2-3; either TRBD1 or TRBD2 may fit D (5 bases each). This CDR3 contains 12 residues. V lost 6 bases and J 11 bases, leaving 15 bases between the germline ends. Per the germline V gene, CDR1 is LNHDA and CDR2 is SQIVND (reference sequence). Here the CDR3 DNA reads TGTGCCAGTAGGGATCAGGGTCGGGGGCAGTATTTT. Its translation: CASRDQGRGQYF.

This chain uses TRBV9 with TRBJ2-2; the D gene could be TRBD1 or TRBD2 (6 bases each). The CDR3 length is 13 residues. Germline lookup yields CDR1 SGDLS and CDR2 YYNGEE. Trimming stripped 4 bases from V and 7 bases from J, with 11 bases between. The CDR3 DNA follows: TGTGCCAGCAGCCCAAGGGGGGTCGGGGAGCTGTTTTTT. Its protein is CASSPRGVGELFF.

Concerning this clone: At one end, the junction sequence differs from germline, possibly due to a read error. The gene calls are TRBV7-2 and TRBJ1-2; no firm D call. The CDR3 is made up of 13 amino acids. The germline V gene has CDR1 SGHTA and CDR2 FQGNSA. CDR3 DNA sequence: TGTGCCAGCAGCGCAGGTCGGGCCCTAGTCCCCCTCTTC. It codes for CASSAGRALVPLF.

About this clone: A junction boundary mismatches the germline segment, possibly from a read error. The V and J genes are TRBV6-5 and TRBJ1-6; 7 nucleotides agree with TRBD1. In germline, CDR1 is MNHEY, CDR2 SVGAGI. The CDR3 runs to 15 residues. The CDR3 here is CASSPLGQPNSPLHF. In DNA form, the CDR3 reads TGTGCCAGCAGTCCTTTGGGACAGCCTAATTCGCCCCTCCACTTT.

The gene calls are TRBV24-1 and TRBJ1-1; 8 bases align to TRBD1. V lost 3 bases to trimming and J lost 3 bases; unmatched junction nucleotides: 5. CDR3 length equals 15 residues. Germline loops: CDR1 KGHDR, CDR2 SFDVKD. CDR3 protein: CATSDPTGGDTEAFF. The DNA for the CDR3 is TGTGCCACCAGTGATCCCACAGGGGGGGACACTGAAGCTTTCTTT.

V gene TRBV18 combines with J gene TRBJ1-1; D is unclear. This CDR3 spans 13 amino acids. Trimming stripped 1 base from V and 4 bases from J, with 7 bases between. Germline lookup yields CDR1 KGHSH and CDR2 LQKENI. Here the CDR3 DNA reads TGTGCCAGCTCACCACGACGAGGCACTGAAGCTTTCTTT. It translates to CASSPRRGTEAFF.

The chain couples TRBV2 to TRBJ1-6; D is perhaps TRBD1 (5 bases). This CDR3 has 15 residues. Germline CDR1 SNHLY, CDR2 FYNNEI. V dropped 5 bases and J dropped 0 bases, with 8 bases sitting between them. The chain's CDR3 is CASSTGSSYNSPLHF. CDR3 coding DNA: TGTGCCAGCAGTACAGGAAGCTCCTATAATTCACCCCTCCACTTT.

V gene TRBV6-4 combines with J gene TRBJ1-2; 7 bases are a match to TRBD1. V trimming: 6 bases; J trimming: 2 bases; junction bases outside the gene matches: 15. The germline V gene has CDR1 MRHNA and CDR2 SNTAGT. CDR3 length: 17 amino acids. The CDR3 here is CASRVQTYRGPNYGYTF. CDR3 nucleotides: TGTGCCAGCAGGGTTCAGACCTACAGGGGACCGAACTATGGCTACACCTTC.

The chain recombines TRBV4-1 with TRBJ2-5; 8 bases are shared with TRBD1. The CDR3 contains 16 residues. The junction had 6 bases not matched to a gene; V was cut back by 2 bases and J by 1 base. Germline V gives CDR1 MGHRA, CDR2 YSYEKL. The CDR3 bases are TGCGCCAGCAGCCAACTCCAGGGGGCATCCCAAGAGACCCAGTACTTC. The encoded protein is CASSQLQGASQETQYF.

The chain uses TRBV11-2 and TRBJ1-2; D gene ambiguous. From germline, CDR1 is SGHAT and CDR2 FQNNGV. The CDR3 contains 13 residues. V gave up 1 base and J gave up 4 bases, with 7 bases separating them. The CDR3 sequence: CASSLGGTYGYTF. CDR3 DNA: TGTGCCAGCAGCTTAGGAGGCACCTATGGCTACACCTTC.

The rearrangement joins TRBV7-9 to TRBJ2-7; TRBD1 matches at 8 bases. J was trimmed by 7 bases and V by 5 bases; bases with no gene match: 10. This CDR3 region has 14 residues. Germline V gene sequence: CDR1 SEHNR, CDR2 FQNEAQ (reference sequence). As DNA, the CDR3 is TGTGCCAGCAGCGCCAGGCAGGGGGCGGGGGAGCAGTACTTC. It yields the protein CASSARQGAGEQYF. The full variable domain, completed using reference TRBV7-9 and TRBJ2-7, is DTGVSQNPRHKITKRGQNVTFRCDPISEHNRLYWYRQTLGQGPEFLTYFQNEAQLEKSRLLSDRFSAERPKGSFSTLEIQRTEQGDSAMYLCASSARQGAGEQYFGPGTRLTVT.